The 2 T cell receptor beta chains below all came from one sample that was sequenced in a study of blood T cell repertoires in COVID-19. Only in-frame clones appear in the TCRdb table, and some are missing; sequencing was by immunoSEQ multiplex PCR. The sample lists 380,000 or so clones, about 90% occurring once. The source material was PBMCs or T cells enriched from blood (not recorded which). These TCRs come from a man younger than 45 who had recovered from COVID-19.

The rearrangement uses TRBV18 and TRBJ1-5; D is undetermined. CDR3 length equals 13 residues. V was trimmed by 6 bases and J by 4 bases, leaving 10 bases between them. Germline CDR1 and CDR2: KGHSH and LQKENI. CDR3 nucleotides: TGTGCCAGCTCGAAAGCGAAGAATCAGCCCCAGCATTTT. It yields the protein CASSKAKNQPQHF.

The chain carries TRBV7-9 and TRBJ1-2; 7 bases agree with TRBD1. Germline loops: CDR1 SEHNR, CDR2 FQNEAQ (reference sequence). Unmatched junction bases numbered 6, after V lost 1 base and J lost 7 bases. This CDR3 contains 14 residues. Here the CDR3 DNA reads TGTGCCAGCAGCTTAGAGGGGGCGAGGTTTGGCTACACCTTC. Translated, it gives CASSLEGARFGYTF.